The rows below give T cell receptor beta chains drawn from one sample of a study of T cells in Graves' hyperthyroidism and ophthalmopathy. TCRdb independently ran MiXCR on the multiplex PCR reads; one entry per CDR3 protein. The data show about 480,000 distinct CDR3 sequences, around 22% seen once. Sequencing input: blood. These receptors were obtained from a woman aged 25 to 39 with Graves' ophthalmopathy. Each CDR3 is given with its conserved first and last residue. A D gene is named only where the DNA matches it firmly. Not every row has a clone size; where given, it reads once, few, many or a size class.

D	size	V	J	CDR3	DNA
.	many	TRBV3-1	TRBJ2-2	CASSQDPAGTNTGELFF	TGTGCCAGCAGCCAAGATCCGGCAGGAACGAACACCGGGGAGCTGTTTTTT
.	few	TRBV5-1	TRBJ1-2	CASSASSGDAGYTF	TGCGCCAGCAGCGCTTCATCAGGGGATGCTGGCTACACCTTC
.	.	TRBV11-1	TRBJ1-2	CASSNLVERKAGYGYTF	TGTGCCAGCAGCAACCTTGTGGAACGTAAGGCGGGCTATGGCTACACCTTC
.	.	TRBV4-1	TRBJ2-6	CASSQDPAGVISGANVLTF	TGCGCCAGCAGCCAAGATCCGGCAGGAGTCATCTCTGGGGCCAACGTCCTGACTTTC
.	many	TRBV5-4	TRBJ2-7	CASSVDSVGRGSYEQYF	TGTGCCAGCAGCGTGGACTCCGTCGGCCGAGGCTCCTACGAGCAGTACTTC
.	many	TRBV12-3/TRBV12-4	TRBJ2-5	CASSLRVQETQYF	TGTGCCAGCAGTCTCAGGGTACAAGAGACCCAGTACTTC
TRBD1	few	TRBV2	TRBJ2-7	CASRAPRQGANYEQYF	TGTGCCAGCAGGGCCCCTCGACAGGGGGCCAACTACGAGCAGTACTTC
.	once	TRBV6-1	TRBJ2-7	CASSERVGGGWPYEQYF	TGTGCCAGCAGTGAGAGGGTGGGTGGAGGGTGGCCCTACGAGCAGTACTTC
.	.	TRBV29-1	TRBJ2-5	CSVEPGMGETQYF	TGCAGCGTTGAGCCGGGAATGGGGGAGACCCAGTACTTC
.	many	TRBV6-1	TRBJ2-5	CASSVRGDQETQYF	TGTGCCAGCAGTGTCAGGGGCGACCAGGAGACCCAGTACTTC
.	.	TRBV12-3/TRBV12-4	TRBJ1-6	CASRGGAAYNSPLHF	TGTGCCAGCAGGGGGGGCGCGGCTTATAATTCACCCCTCCACTTT
.	.	TRBV20-1	TRBJ2-4	CSARHEQGTEAKNIQYF	TGCAGTGCTAGACACGAACAGGGAACCGAGGCCAAAAACATTCAGTACTTC
.	many	TRBV6-1	TRBJ1-1	CASTGQAEAFF	TGTGCCAGCACCGGACAAGCTGAAGCTTTCTTT
.	many	TRBV12-3/TRBV12-4	TRBJ1-1	CASTTQGTTEAFF	TGTGCCAGCACCACACAGGGTACCACTGAAGCTTTCTTT
TRBD1	few	TRBV4-1	TRBJ1-2	CASSQTDRGYGYTF	TGCGCCAGCAGCCAAACGGACAGGGGTTATGGCTACACCTTC
.	.	TRBV6-5	TRBJ2-7	CASSFIGTVGEQYF	TGTGCCAGCAGTTTCATCGGGACTGTGGGCGAGCAGTACTTC
.	many	TRBV20-1	TRBJ1-1	CSARRQIPNTEAFF	TGCAGTGCTAGAAGACAAATCCCTAACACTGAAGCTTTCTTT
.	many	TRBV28	TRBJ2-7	CASSFPGTPYEQYF	TGTGCCAGCAGTTTTCCCGGGACCCCCTACGAGCAGTACTTC
.	many	TRBV6-5	TRBJ2-7	CASSYYGTEGGEQYF	TGTGCCAGCAGTTACTACGGGACTGAGGGGGGTGAGCAGTACTTC
TRBD1	many	TRBV12-3/TRBV12-4	TRBJ1-6	CASSWGQGVASPLHF	TGTGCCAGCAGCTGGGGACAGGGAGTCGCTTCACCCCTCCACTTT
.	many	TRBV4-2	TRBJ1-1	CASSQVGYPEAFF	TGTGCCAGCAGCCAAGTGGGGTACCCTGAAGCTTTCTTT
.	few	TRBV6-5	TRBJ1-1	CASSYSSLGKAEAFF	TGTGCCAGCAGTTACTCGAGTCTCGGGAAAGCTGAAGCTTTCTTT
.	many	TRBV7-2	TRBJ2-4	CASSFKNIQYF	TGTGCCAGCAGCTTCAAAAACATTCAGTACTTC
.	.	TRBV6-1	TRBJ1-2	CASSEYGRGGYTF	TGTGCCAGCAGTGAATACGGGCGCGGTGGCTACACCTTC
TRBD2	many	TRBV11-1	TRBJ2-7	CASSLGMGLAGLEQYF	TGTGCCAGCAGCTTAGGTATGGGACTAGCGGGACTCGAGCAGTACTTC
.	few	TRBV20-1	TRBJ2-5	CSARDGNRFQTQYF	TGCAGTGCTAGAGATGGGAATAGATTTCAGACCCAGTACTTC
.	many	TRBV5-1	TRBJ1-2	CASRVGVDGSYGYTF	TGCGCCAGCAGGGTGGGTGTGGACGGATCTTATGGCTACACCTTC
.	many	TRBV2	TRBJ1-1	CASSEYWVRTEAFF	TGTGCCAGCAGTGAATACTGGGTGAGGACTGAAGCTTTCTTT
.	many	TRBV20-1	TRBJ1-5	CSAPAGNSNQPQHF	TGCAGTGCTCCGGCTGGGAATAGCAATCAGCCCCAGCATTTT
TRBD1	many	TRBV9	TRBJ1-5	CASSATGSGQPQHF	TGTGCCAGCAGCGCGACAGGGTCAGGTCAGCCCCAGCATTTT
.	.	TRBV4-1	TRBJ2-1	CASSQVDSAYNEQFF	TGCGCCAGCAGCCAAGTGGACAGTGCCTACAATGAGCAGTTCTTC
.	many	TRBV5-5	TRBJ2-7	CASNSRFQRAGDEQYF	TGTGCCAGCAACTCCAGATTCCAAAGGGCAGGGGACGAGCAGTACTTC
.	many	TRBV6-2/TRBV6-3	TRBJ1-3	CASSYSTGQFYSGNTIYF	TGTGCCAGCAGTTACTCGACGGGGCAGTTTTACTCTGGAAACACCATATATTTT
.	many	TRBV7-9	TRBJ2-2	CASSPWTQRGTGELFF	TGTGCCAGCAGCCCCTGGACCCAAAGGGGCACCGGGGAGCTGTTTTTT
.	.	TRBV14	TRBJ2-7	CASSQGAGLPIYEQYF	TGTGCCAGCAGCCAAGGGGCAGGGCTACCAATCTACGAGCAGTACTTC
TRBD2	.	TRBV4-2	TRBJ2-5	CASSQEGTSGGAEQETQYF	TGTGCCAGCAGCCAAGAAGGGACTAGCGGGGGGGCTGAGCAAGAGACCCAGTACTTC
.	.	TRBV27	TRBJ1-2	CASSFQEGGGYTF	TGTGCCAGCAGCTTTCAAGAGGGTGGTGGCTACACCTTC
.	many	TRBV3-1	TRBJ1-2	CASSPTEGYTF	TGTGCCAGCAGCCCCACTGAGGGCTACACCTTC
TRBD2	few	TRBV7-9	TRBJ2-1	CASSFSGGYNEQFF	TGTGCCAGCAGCTTTAGCGGGGGTTACAATGAGCAGTTCTTC
.	many	TRBV13	TRBJ2-7	CASSLGRSYEQYF	TGTGCCAGCAGCTTGGGGCGTTCCTACGAGCAGTACTTC
.	many	TRBV20-1	TRBJ1-1	CSASEGGEAFF	TGCAGTGCTAGCGAGGGGGGCGAAGCTTTCTTT
.	few	TRBV11-2	TRBJ2-5	CASSPGRREETQYF	TGTGCCAGCAGCCCGGGGCGCAGGGAAGAGACCCAGTACTTC
TRBD1	many	TRBV2	TRBJ1-1	CASSGLQGETEAFF	TGTGCCAGCAGCGGGTTACAGGGGGAAACTGAAGCTTTCTTT
.	many	TRBV29-1	TRBJ2-7	CSVEGREGYEQYF	TGCAGCGTTGAGGGACGCGAAGGCTACGAGCAGTACTTC
.	many	TRBV27	TRBJ1-2	CASSPDSLYGYTF	TGTGCCAGCAGTCCGGACAGCCTCTATGGCTACACCTTC
.	.	TRBV20-1	TRBJ1-2	CSRTRANYGYTF	TGCAGTAGAACAAGAGCTAACTATGGCTACACCTTC
.	.	TRBV25-1	TRBJ2-7	CASSDFSYEQYF	TGTGCCAGCAGTGATTTTAGCTACGAGCAGTACTTC
TRBD1	.	TRBV2	TRBJ2-7	CARSRGQTYEQYF	TGTGCCAGGTCCAGGGGGCAGACCTACGAGCAGTACTTC
.	few	TRBV12-3/TRBV12-4	TRBJ1-3	CASSLGRLENTIYF	TGTGCCAGCAGTTTAGGGCGACTCGAAAACACCATATATTTT
.	once	TRBV12-3/TRBV12-4	TRBJ1-2	CANSSPDYGYTF	TGTGCCAACAGTTCACCCGACTATGGCTACACCTTC
.	.	TRBV29-1	TRBJ1-2	CSVQRGRGYTF	TGCAGCGTTCAGAGGGGACGGGGCTACACCTTC
.	.	TRBV6-2/TRBV6-3	TRBJ2-2	CASRSTGDYTGELFF	TGTGCCAGCAGATCGACAGGCGACTACACCGGGGAGCTGTTTTTT
.	many	TRBV27	TRBJ1-5	CASSPYPGLNQPQHF	TGTGCCAGCAGTCCCTATCCGGGACTCAATCAGCCCCAGCATTTT
TRBD2	few	TRBV7-3	TRBJ2-7	CASSLNPTSGIYEQYF	TGTGCCAGCAGCTTAAACCCGACTAGCGGAATCTACGAGCAGTACTTC